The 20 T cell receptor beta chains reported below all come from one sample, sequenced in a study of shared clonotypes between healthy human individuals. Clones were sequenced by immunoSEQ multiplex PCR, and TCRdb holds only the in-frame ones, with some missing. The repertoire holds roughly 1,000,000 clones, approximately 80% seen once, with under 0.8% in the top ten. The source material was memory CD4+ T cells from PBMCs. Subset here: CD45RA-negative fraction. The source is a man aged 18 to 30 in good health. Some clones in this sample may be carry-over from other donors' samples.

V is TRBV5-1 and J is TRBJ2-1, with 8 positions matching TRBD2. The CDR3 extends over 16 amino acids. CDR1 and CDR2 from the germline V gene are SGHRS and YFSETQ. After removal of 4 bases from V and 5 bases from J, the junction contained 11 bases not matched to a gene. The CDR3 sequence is CASSPKAGAGDNEQFF. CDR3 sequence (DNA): TGCGCCAGCAGCCCTAAAGCGGGGGCCGGAGACAATGAGCAGTTCTTC.

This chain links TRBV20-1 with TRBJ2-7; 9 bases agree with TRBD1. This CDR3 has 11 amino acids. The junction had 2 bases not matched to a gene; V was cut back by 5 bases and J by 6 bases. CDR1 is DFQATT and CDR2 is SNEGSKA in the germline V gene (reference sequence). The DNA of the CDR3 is TGCAGTGCTCGGACAGGGGTCGAGCAGTACTTC. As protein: CSARTGVEQYF.

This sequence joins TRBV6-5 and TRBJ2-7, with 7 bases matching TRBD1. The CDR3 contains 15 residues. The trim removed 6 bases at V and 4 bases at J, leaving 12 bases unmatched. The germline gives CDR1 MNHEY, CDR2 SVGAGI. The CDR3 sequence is CASSQDIRGPYEQYF. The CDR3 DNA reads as TGTGCCAGCAGCCAGGACATTAGGGGGCCATACGAGCAGTACTTC.

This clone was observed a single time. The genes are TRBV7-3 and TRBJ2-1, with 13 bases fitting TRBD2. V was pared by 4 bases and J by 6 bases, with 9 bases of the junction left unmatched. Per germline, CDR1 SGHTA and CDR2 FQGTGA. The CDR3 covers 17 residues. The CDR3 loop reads CASSSTRLAGGPNEQFF. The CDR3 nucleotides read TGTGCCAGCAGCTCCACGCGACTAGCGGGAGGCCCCAATGAGCAGTTCTTC.

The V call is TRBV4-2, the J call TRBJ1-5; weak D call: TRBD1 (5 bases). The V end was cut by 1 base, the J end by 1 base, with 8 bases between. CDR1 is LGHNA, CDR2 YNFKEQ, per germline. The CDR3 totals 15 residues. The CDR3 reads CASSQGGLSNQPQHF. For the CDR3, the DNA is TGTGCCAGCAGCCAAGGGGGCTTAAGCAATCAGCCCCAGCATTTT.

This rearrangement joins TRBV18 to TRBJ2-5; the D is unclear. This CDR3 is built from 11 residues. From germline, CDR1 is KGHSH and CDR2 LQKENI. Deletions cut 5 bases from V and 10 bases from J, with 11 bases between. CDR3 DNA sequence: TGTGCCAGCTCAGAATTCGGAGACCAGTACTTC. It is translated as CASSEFGDQYF.

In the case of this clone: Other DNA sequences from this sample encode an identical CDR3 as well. CDR3 amino acids: CASSPTGTGGGQPQHF. The CDR3 nucleotides read TGTGCCAGTAGTCCTACGGGGACAGGGGGGGGACAGCCCCAGCATTTT. The gene calls are TRBV19 and TRBJ1-5; 11 bases match TRBD1. The CDR3 runs to 16 residues. J lost 7 bases, V lost 5 bases, and 10 bases had no gene match. Germline CDR1 LNHDA, CDR2 SQIVND (reference sequence).

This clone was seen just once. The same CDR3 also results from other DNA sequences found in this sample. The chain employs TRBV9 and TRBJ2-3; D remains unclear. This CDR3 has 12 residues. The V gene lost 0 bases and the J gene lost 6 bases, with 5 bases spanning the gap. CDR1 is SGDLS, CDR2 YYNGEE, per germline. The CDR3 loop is CASSVVEDTQYF. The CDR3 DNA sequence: TGTGCCAGCAGCGTAGTAGAGGATACGCAGTATTTT.

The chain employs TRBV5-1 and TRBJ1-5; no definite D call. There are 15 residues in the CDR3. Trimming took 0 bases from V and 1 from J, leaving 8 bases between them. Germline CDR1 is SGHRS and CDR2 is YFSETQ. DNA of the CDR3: TGCGCCAGCAGCTTGGGCAAAGGCAGCAATCAGCCCCAGCATTTT. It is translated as CASSLGKGSNQPQHF.

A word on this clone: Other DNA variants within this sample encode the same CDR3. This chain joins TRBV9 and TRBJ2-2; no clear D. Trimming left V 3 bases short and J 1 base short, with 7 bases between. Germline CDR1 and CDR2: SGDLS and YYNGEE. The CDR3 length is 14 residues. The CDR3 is CASSATVNTGELFF. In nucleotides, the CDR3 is TGTGCCAGCAGCGCTACAGTGAACACCGGGGAGCTGTTTTTT.

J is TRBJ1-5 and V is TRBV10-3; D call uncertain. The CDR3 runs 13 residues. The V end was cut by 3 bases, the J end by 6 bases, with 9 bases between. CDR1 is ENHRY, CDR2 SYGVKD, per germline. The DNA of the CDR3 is TGTGCCATCAGTGATACCGTCGGTCAGCCCCAGCATTTT. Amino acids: CAISDTVGQPQHF.

The CDR3 DNA is TGTGCCAGCGGTCGAACGTCATCCTACGAGCAGTACTTC. The encoded protein is CASGRTSSYEQYF. The chain employs TRBV27 and TRBJ2-7; D is unclear. There are 13 residues in the CDR3. Trimming cost V 8 bases and J 1 base, with 12 bases left between them. Germline CDR1 is MNHEY and CDR2 is SMNVEV (reference sequence).

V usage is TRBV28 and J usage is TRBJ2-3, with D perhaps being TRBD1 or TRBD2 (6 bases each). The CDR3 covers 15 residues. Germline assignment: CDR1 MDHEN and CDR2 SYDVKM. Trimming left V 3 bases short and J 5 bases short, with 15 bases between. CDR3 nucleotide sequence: TGTGCCAGCAGTTTTGCTGGGGGCGGGATAGATACGCAGTATTTT. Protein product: CASSFAGGGIDTQYF.

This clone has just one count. The CDR3 loop is CASSSLEGTGAHGELFF. The CDR3 nucleotides read TGTGCCAGCAGTTCCCTCGAGGGGACCGGGGCCCACGGGGAGCTGTTTTTT. The chain combines TRBV28 with TRBJ2-2, with D perhaps assigned TRBD1 or TRBD2 (5 bases each). V dropped 4 bases and J dropped 7 bases, with 22 bases sitting between them. Germline V gene data show CDR1 as MDHEN and CDR2 as SYDVKM. CDR3 length: 17 residues.

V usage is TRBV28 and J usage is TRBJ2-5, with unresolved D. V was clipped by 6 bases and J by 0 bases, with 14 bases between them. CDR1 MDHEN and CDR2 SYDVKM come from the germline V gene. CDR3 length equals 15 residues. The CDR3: CASRPPAEYQETQYF. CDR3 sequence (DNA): TGTGCCAGCAGACCCCCCGCGGAGTACCAAGAGACCCAGTACTTC.

CDR3 amino acids: CASSLSVLGNEQFF. The DNA for the CDR3 is TGTGCCAGCAGTTTATCGGTCCTAGGGAATGAGCAGTTCTTC. The chain links TRBV28 to TRBJ2-1; D is undetermined. Trimming cost V 1 base and J 7 bases, with 11 bases left between them. Germline V gives CDR1 MDHEN, CDR2 SYDVKM. The CDR3 totals 14 residues.

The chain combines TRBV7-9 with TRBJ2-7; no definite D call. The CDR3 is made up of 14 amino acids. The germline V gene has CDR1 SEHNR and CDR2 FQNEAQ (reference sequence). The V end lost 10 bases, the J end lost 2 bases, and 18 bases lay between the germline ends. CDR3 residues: CAINRHSSPYEQYF. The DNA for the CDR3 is TGTGCCATCAACCGCCACTCCTCCCCCTACGAGCAGTACTTC.

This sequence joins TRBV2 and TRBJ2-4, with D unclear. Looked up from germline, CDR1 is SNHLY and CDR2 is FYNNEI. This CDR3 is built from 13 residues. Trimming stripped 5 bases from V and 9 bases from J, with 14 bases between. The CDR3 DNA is TGTGCCAGCAGTTCGTACACCACGGGCATTCAGTACTTC. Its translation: CASSSYTTGIQYF.

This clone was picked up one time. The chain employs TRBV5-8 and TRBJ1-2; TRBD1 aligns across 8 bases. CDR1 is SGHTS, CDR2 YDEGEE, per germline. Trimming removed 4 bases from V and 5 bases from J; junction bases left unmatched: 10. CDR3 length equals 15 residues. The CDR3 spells CASSKSDREGYGYTF. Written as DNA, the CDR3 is TGTGCCAGCAGCAAGTCGGACAGGGAGGGTTATGGCTACACCTTC. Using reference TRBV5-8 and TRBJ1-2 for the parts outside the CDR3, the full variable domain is EAGVTQSPTHLIKTRGQQATLRCSPISGHTSVYWYQQALGLGLQFLLWYDEGEERNRGNFPPRFSGRQFPNYSSELNVNALELEDSALYLCASSKSDREGYGYTFGSGTRLTVV.

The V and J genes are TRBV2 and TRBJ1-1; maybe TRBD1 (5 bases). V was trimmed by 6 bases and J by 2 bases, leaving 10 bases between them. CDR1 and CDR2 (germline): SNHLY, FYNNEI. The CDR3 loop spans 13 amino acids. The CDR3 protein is CASSRDVNTEAFF. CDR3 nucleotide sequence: TGTGCCAGCAGCCGGGACGTTAACACTGAAGCTTTCTTT.